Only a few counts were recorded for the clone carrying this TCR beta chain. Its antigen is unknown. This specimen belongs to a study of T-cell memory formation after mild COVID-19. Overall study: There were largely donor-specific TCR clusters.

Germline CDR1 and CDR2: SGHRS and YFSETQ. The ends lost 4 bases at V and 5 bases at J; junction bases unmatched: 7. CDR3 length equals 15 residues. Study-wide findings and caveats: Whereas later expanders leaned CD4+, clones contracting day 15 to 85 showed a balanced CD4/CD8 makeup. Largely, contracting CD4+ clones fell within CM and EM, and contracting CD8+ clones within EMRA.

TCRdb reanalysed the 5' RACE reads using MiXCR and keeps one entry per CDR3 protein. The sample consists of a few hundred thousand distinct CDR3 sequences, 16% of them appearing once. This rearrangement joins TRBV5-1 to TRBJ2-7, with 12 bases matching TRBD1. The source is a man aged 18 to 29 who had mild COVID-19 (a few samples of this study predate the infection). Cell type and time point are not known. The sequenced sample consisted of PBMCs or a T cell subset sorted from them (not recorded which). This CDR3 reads CASSVGTGGMNEQYV. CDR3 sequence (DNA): TGCGCCAGCAGCGTTGGGACAGGGGGCATGAACGAGCAGTACGTC.